Each of the 18 T cell receptor beta chains below was sequenced from the same sample in a study of blood T cell repertoires in COVID-19. Sequencing used immunoSEQ multiplex PCR; TCRdb keeps in-frame clones, though not all of them. The table shows some 130,000 clones, with around four fifths occurring only once. The sample taken for sequencing was peripheral blood. The source is a man in his 60s who had recovered from COVID-19.

This clone has a single count. The chain joins TRBV15 to TRBJ2-7; weak D call: TRBD2 (5 bases). The germline V gene encodes CDR1 LNHNV and CDR2 YYDKDF (reference sequence). The CDR3 loop spans 14 amino acids. V was clipped by 1 base and J by 3 bases, with 10 bases between them. CDR3 sequence: CATSRASSFYEQYF. The CDR3 region has the DNA TGTGCCACCAGCAGAGCGTCTAGCTTCTACGAGCAGTACTTC.

This clone has only a few counts. The chain combines TRBV29-1 with TRBJ1-1; 11 positions agree with TRBD1. Per germline, CDR1 SQVTM and CDR2 ANQGSEA. The CDR3 is 13 residues long. J lost 1 base, V lost 7 bases, and 2 bases had no gene match. Here the CDR3 DNA reads TGCAGCGGCGGACAGGGGGCGAACACTGAAGCTTTCTTT. Translation gives CSGGQGANTEAFF.

The genes are TRBV5-5 and TRBJ1-4; D unresolved. V was trimmed by 2 bases and J by 7 bases, leaving 9 bases between them. CDR3 length: 13 amino acids. Germline V CDR1 and CDR2: SGHKS, YYEKEE (reference sequence). In DNA form, the CDR3 reads TGTGCCAGCAGCTTCGCGGGAATTGAAAAACTGTTTTTT. Protein: CASSFAGIEKLFF.

V is TRBV27 and J is TRBJ2-1; TRBD1 matches 8 bases. The CDR3 runs to 16 residues. Losses at the gene ends were 3 bases for V and 6 bases for J; bases not matched to a gene: 10. Germline V gene data show CDR1 as MNHEY and CDR2 as SMNVEV (reference sequence). The CDR3 sequence is CASSFYTGGVSNEQFF. For the CDR3, the DNA is TGTGCCAGCAGTTTCTATACAGGGGGAGTAAGCAATGAGCAGTTCTTC.

The gene calls are TRBV9 and TRBJ2-2; D gene ambiguous. Germline CDR1 and CDR2: SGDLS and YYNGEE. Trimming removed 0 bases at V and 6 bases at J, with 6 bases between. This CDR3 has 13 residues. The CDR3 coding sequence is TGTGCCAGCAGCGTAGTTTCGGCCGGGGAGCTGTTTTTT. Residues: CASSVVSAGELFF.

This clone was seen more than once but under ten times. The chain has TRBV7-2 and TRBJ2-7, with 7 nucleotides matching TRBD2. The J segment lost 3 bases and the V segment lost 2 bases, leaving 7 bases of the junction unmatched. This CDR3 has 15 residues. Germline V gene sequence: CDR1 SGHTA, CDR2 FQGNSA. CDR3 amino acids: CASSLTFSGVYEQYF. The CDR3 nucleotides read TGTGCCAGCAGCTTAACCTTCAGCGGGGTCTACGAGCAGTACTTC.

This clone was picked up one time. The V gene is TRBV6-1, the J gene TRBJ2-2, with TRBD2 matching over 13 bases. Per the germline V gene, CDR1 is MNHNS and CDR2 is SASEGT. J lost 6 bases, V lost 4 bases, and 8 bases had no gene match. The CDR3 spans 17 residues. In nucleotides, the CDR3 is TGTGCCAGCAGTGGCAGCGGACTAGCGGGGGCGGCCGGGGAGCTGTTTTTT. Amino acids: CASSGSGLAGAAGELFF.

J is TRBJ1-3 and V is TRBV28; D not certain. Germline CDR1 and CDR2: MDHEN and SYDVKM. CDR3 length equals 17 residues. V dropped 7 bases and J dropped 4 bases, with 23 bases sitting between them. CDR3 nucleotides: TGTGCCAGCAAGAGGGAGGGAGGTCCAGCTTGGGGAAACACCATATATTTT. Its translation: CASKREGGPAWGNTIYF.

The rearrangement joins TRBV19 to TRBJ1-2; 7 nucleotides align to TRBD1. Germline V lookup: CDR1 LNHDA, CDR2 SQIVND (reference sequence). With 1 base clipped from V and 7 bases from J, the junction kept 12 bases outside the gene matches. The CDR3 has 16 amino acids. CDR3 nucleotides: TGTGCCAGTAGTATAGCCCCTCCCGGAGGGGGCGTTGGCTACACCTTC. Protein product: CASSIAPPGGGVGYTF.

V is TRBV4-2 and J is TRBJ2-3; possibly TRBD2 for D (6 bases). The CDR3 length is 18 residues. With 1 base removed from V and 6 bases from J, the gap between germline ends came to 23 bases. The V gene's germline CDR1 is LGHNA and CDR2 YNFKEQ. The CDR3 region is CASSQGLLVAAPTDTQYF. The CDR3 bases are TGTGCCAGCAGCCAAGGGCTCTTGGTAGCGGCGCCCACGGATACGCAGTATTTT.

This rearrangement joins TRBV24-1 to TRBJ1-5, with D tentatively TRBD1 (5 bases). Germline values: CDR1 KGHDR, CDR2 SFDVKD. The CDR3 contains 15 residues. The V gene lost 5 bases and the J gene lost 7 bases, with 17 bases spanning the gap. The CDR3 region has the DNA TGTGCCACCAGTGGTCCTGGGGGGGACGGGCAGCCCCAGCATTTT. This encodes CATSGPGGDGQPQHF.

The chain uses TRBV6-2 or TRBV6-3 and TRBJ1-5; 7 bases align to TRBD1. This CDR3 region has 15 residues. Losses at the gene ends were 5 bases for V and 7 bases for J; bases not matched to a gene: 11. Germline CDR1 is MNHEY and CDR2 is SVGEGT. CDR3 in DNA: TGTGCCAGCAGTACCCTGGACAGGCAAGGCCAGCCCCAGCATTTT. It encodes CASSTLDRQGQPQHF.

This chain joins TRBV25-1 and TRBJ2-7; 9 nucleotides match TRBD1. CDR3 length: 13 amino acids. With V trimmed by 5 bases and J by 3 bases, 2 bases remained unmatched. Germline V lookup: CDR1 MGHDK, CDR2 SYGVNS. The CDR3, as DNA: TGTGCCAGCAGTCGGGGACAGGGCTACGAGCAGTACTTC. It is translated as CASSRGQGYEQYF.

This clone was detected once. This rearrangement joins TRBV10-3 to TRBJ2-7; the D gene is possibly TRBD1 (5 bases). Trimming took off 0 bases at V and 0 bases at J, with 9 bases between the two ends. This CDR3 spans 15 amino acids. The germline V gene encodes CDR1 ENHRY and CDR2 SYGVKD. The CDR3 bases are TGTGCCATCAGTGAGTCGACAGTAAGCTCCTACGAGCAGTACTTC. Its translation: CAISESTVSSYEQYF.

V is TRBV18 and J is TRBJ2-5; 10 nucleotides match TRBD1. With 3 bases clipped from V and 4 bases from J, the junction kept 2 bases outside the gene matches. The CDR3 spans 14 residues. In germline, CDR1 is KGHSH, CDR2 LQKENI. The CDR3 reads CASSPGQGVETQYF. Written as DNA, the CDR3 is TGTGCCAGCTCACCTGGACAGGGGGTAGAGACCCAGTACTTC.

The CDR3 DNA follows: TGTGCCAGCAGGTTCAGCGTATCCGGGGAGCTGTTTTTT. Translated: CASRFSVSGELFF. The chain employs TRBV2 and TRBJ2-2; unclear D gene. CDR3 size: 13 residues. Trimming left V 6 bases short and J 6 bases short, with 11 bases between. CDR1 SNHLY and CDR2 FYNNEI come from the germline V gene.

Comments on this clone: Germline is not matched at one junction end, which may reflect a read error. The chain uses TRBV30 and TRBJ2-1, with 11 bases identical to TRBD1. Germline V gives CDR1 GTSNPN, CDR2 SVGIG (reference sequence). The CDR3 is 12 residues long. The CDR3 DNA reads TGTGCCTGGAGCGGGACAGGGGGACAGAGGCTCTTC. Its protein product is CAWSGTGGQRLF.

DNA for the CDR3: TGTGCCAGCAGCCCGGGGTTGGGGAGTGAAAAACTGTTTTTT. As protein: CASSPGLGSEKLFF. This chain uses TRBV7-2 with TRBJ1-4; D not certain. CDR1 is SGHTA, CDR2 FQGNSA, per germline. This CDR3 spans 14 amino acids. Trimming stripped 5 bases from V and 7 bases from J, with 14 bases between.